The following is a TCR beta chain sequence with its context. What antigen it recognizes has not been identified. No clone much larger than this one lies a single base away; base qualities are absent. Clipping removes 5 bases from V and 2 bases from J, with 8 as the unmatched junction base count. Counted from cysteine to phenylalanine, this CDR3 has 17 amino acids. The only DNA kept is the CDR3, 51 bases in frame from the first base. For repertoire sequencing, TCR beta CDR3 regions were amplified from RNA transcripts. The first round of RT-PCR was done with HTBI primers and the Qiagen OneStep RT-PCR kit, and was followed by a second round of multiplex PCR, then size selection and purification. Libraries were sequenced on an Illumina HiSeq2000 using paired-end 100 bp reads. Turning to the authors' computational methods: Reads were processed with SOAPnuke, discarding reads with adapters, uncalled bases, mean Phred below 15, or no exact constant-primer or identifier match. COPE v1.2.5 was used to merge high-quality paired reads. Each unique nucleotide sequence was defined as a clonotype, and clonotypes were aligned to IMGT TRB V, D and J references with MiTCR v1.1. The analysis was limited to V-J combinations with a frequency above 0.0001, which together covered about 99% of the repertoires. For each V-J combination, a TCR clonal expansion and chaos score was defined as F50 clonal expansion divided by the chaos observed in the TCRdist matrix. Features were reduced by Welch's t-statistics and random forest to approximately 12 V-J combinations, which fed a naive Bayes classifier. The similarity between thyroid and blood repertoires was quantified using the Morisita-Horn index. TCRdb redid the processing of the public reads, applying fastp at Q25 and MiXCR, and retained in-frame beta chains. Rows are unified per CDR3 protein, each entry keeping the most common DNA and genes. For this entry, the V and J calls and clone size follow TCRdb and not the study's own pipeline. Recorded for this sample are a few hundred thousand distinct CDR3 sequences; about a sixth of them occurred a single time. The top ten clonotypes cover 2% to 3% of the sample.

The record originates from a study of Graves' ophthalmopathy and Graves' hyperthyroidism (dated by TCRdb to 2016 to 2019). Broadly, across the study: Peripheral blood samples were taken at the time of initial diagnosis, before any treatment was given. The study used signatures of the TCR beta repertoire to tell Graves' ophthalmopathy apart from Graves' hyperthyroidism and to predict which patients would progress to ophthalmopathy. In total, under 150 blood samples were TCR-sequenced: approximately 42 ophthalmopathy, under 85 hyperthyroidism and some 17 hyperthyroidism-to-ophthalmopathy patients. To explore V-J signatures that separate ophthalmopathy from hyperthyroidism, a discovery set of 95 to 100 patients was enrolled, consisting of 43 with ophthalmopathy and approximately 57 with stable hyperthyroidism. The independent validation cohort included 20 or so hyperthyroidism patients plus 17 patients who later progressed from hyperthyroidism to ophthalmopathy. In over 5 hyperthyroidism patients, the T-cell repertoire of thyroid tissue was compared with the T-cell repertoire of blood. After sampling, hyperthyroidism patients received methimazole starting at 30 mg daily, and ophthalmopathy patients received high-dose intravenous methylprednisolone. The investigation overall reported the following: No statistical method was used to predetermine the sample size, and group allocation was not hidden from the investigators. In cross-validation, the 13-signature model distinguished ophthalmopathy from stable hyperthyroidism with 85% to 90% sensitivity and around 81% specificity, and in the test set the corresponding values were around 80% and 75%. Most of the expanded thyroid clonotypes with a frequency above 0.001 were also detected in blood, and it was suggested that the thyroid immune response may be reflected by blood repertoires. In validation, the model predicted ophthalmopathy progression with about 70% sensitivity and around 72% specificity; 12 predicted patients were CT-confirmed with GO in a median of 6.5 months.

Hyperthyroidism was defined as stable when no progression to ophthalmopathy occurred within 18 months of follow-up. Hyperthyroidism patients were newly diagnosed, were aged 18 to 65 years, and had a disease duration under 2 months. Patients with other autoimmune diseases, uncontrolled infections, pregnancy or lactation were excluded from the study. Clinical symptoms, serum thyroxine, TRAb, thyroid ultrasound and orbital computed tomography formed the basis of the diagnosis. Using Ficoll-Paque density gradient centrifugation, PBMCs were isolated from about 9.4 ml of fresh peripheral blood. Trizol reagent was used to extract the total RNA, and its quality was then checked on an Agilent 2100 Bioanalyzer.

Sequenced material: peripheral blood. The chain is made from TRBV12-3 or TRBV12-4 and TRBJ2-7, with 14 central nucleotides matching TRBD2. The TCR was taken from an adult woman with stable Graves' hyperthyroidism. The encoded CDR3 is CASSPGTSGSAPYEQYF. DNA sequence: TGTGCCAGCAGTCCCGGGACTAGCGGGAGCGCCCCCTACGAGCAGTACTTC.